This T cell receptor beta chain was identified during a study of blood T cell repertoires in COVID-19. About the research overall: T cells, B-cell-depleted T cells, or PBMCs supplied cDNA or gDNA.

CDR1 is SGHNT and CDR2 is YENEEA in the germline V gene. This CDR3 region has 15 residues. V was pared by 3 bases and J by 2 bases, with 14 bases between. Profiled with immunoSEQ multiplex PCR; TCRdb holds only in-frame clones, not every one. The sample records some 100,000 clones, about nine tenths being singletons. In its sample, this clone was seen once. This chain connects TRBV11-3 to TRBJ2-7, with a possible D match to TRBD2 (5 bases). This clonotype originated in a man aged 45-65 years with acute or convalescent COVID-19. Sequenced material: peripheral blood. The CDR3 spells CASSFGLRVAYEQYF. In DNA form, the CDR3 reads TGTGCCAGCAGCTTCGGACTGAGAGTGGCCTACGAGCAGTACTTC.